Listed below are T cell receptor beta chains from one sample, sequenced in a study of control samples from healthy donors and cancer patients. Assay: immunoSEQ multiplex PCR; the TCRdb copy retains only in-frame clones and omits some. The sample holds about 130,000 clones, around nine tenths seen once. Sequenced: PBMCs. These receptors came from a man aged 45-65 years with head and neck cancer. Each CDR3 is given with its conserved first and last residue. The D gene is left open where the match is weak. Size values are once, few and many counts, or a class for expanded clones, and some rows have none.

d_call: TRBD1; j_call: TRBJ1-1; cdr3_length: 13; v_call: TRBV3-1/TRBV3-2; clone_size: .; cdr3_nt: TGTGCCAGCAGCTACAGGGGGAACACTGAAGCTTTCTTT; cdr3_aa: CASSYRGNTEAFF
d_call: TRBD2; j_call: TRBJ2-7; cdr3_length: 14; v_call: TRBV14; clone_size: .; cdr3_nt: TGTGCCAGCAGCCAACTAGCGGGGATCTACGAGCAGTACTTC; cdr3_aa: CASSQLAGIYEQYF
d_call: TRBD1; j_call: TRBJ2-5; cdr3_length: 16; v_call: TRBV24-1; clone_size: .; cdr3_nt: TGTGCCACCAGTGATTCCGGGACAGGGGCCCCAGAGACCCAGTACTTC; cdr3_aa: CATSDSGTGAPETQYF
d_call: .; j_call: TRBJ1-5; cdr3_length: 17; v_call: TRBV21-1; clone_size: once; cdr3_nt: TGTGCCAGCAGCAAAGATGAGACAGGGGTTTTCAATCAGCCCCAGCATTTT; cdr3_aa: CASSKDETGVFNQPQHF
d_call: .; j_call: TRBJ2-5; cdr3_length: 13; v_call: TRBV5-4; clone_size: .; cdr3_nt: TGTGCCAGCAGCTTGCCAGGGTTGCAGACCCAGTACTTC; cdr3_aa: CASSLPGLQTQYF
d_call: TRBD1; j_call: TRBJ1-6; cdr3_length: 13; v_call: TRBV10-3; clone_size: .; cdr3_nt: TGTGCCATCAGGACAGGGAGGGACTCACCCCTCCACTTT; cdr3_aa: CAIRTGRDSPLHF
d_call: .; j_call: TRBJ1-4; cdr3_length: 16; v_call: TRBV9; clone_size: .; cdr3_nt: TGTGCCAGCAGCGTAGCGGCGGGGCTGGGTAATGAAAAACTGTTTTTT; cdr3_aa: CASSVAAGLGNEKLFF
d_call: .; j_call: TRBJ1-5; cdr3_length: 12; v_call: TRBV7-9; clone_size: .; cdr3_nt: TGTGCCAGCAGCTTGAATGAATTGCACCAGCATTTT; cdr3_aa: CASSLNELHQHF
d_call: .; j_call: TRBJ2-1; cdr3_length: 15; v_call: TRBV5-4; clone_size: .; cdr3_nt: TGTGCCAGCAGCCAAAGCGAGAGGGCCGGAAATGAGCAGTTCTTC; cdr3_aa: CASSQSERAGNEQFF
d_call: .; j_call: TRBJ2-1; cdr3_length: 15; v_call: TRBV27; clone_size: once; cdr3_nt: TGTGCCAGCAGACCCGGGACGGGATCATACAATGAGCAGTTCTTC; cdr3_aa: CASRPGTGSYNEQFF
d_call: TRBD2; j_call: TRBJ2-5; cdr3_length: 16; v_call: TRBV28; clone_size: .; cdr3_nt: TGTGCCAGCAGTTTATCCCGCGGGAGGGACTGGGAGACCCAGTACTTC; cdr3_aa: CASSLSRGRDWETQYF
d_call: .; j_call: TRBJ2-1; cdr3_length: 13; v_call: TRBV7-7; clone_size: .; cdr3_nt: TGTGCTAGCAGCCCAGACAACTACAATGAGCAGTTCTTC; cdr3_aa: CASSPDNYNEQFF
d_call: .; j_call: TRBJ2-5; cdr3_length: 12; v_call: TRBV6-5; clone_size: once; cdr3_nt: TGTGCCAGCAGTTCAGATCAAGAGACCCAGTACTTC; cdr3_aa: CASSSDQETQYF
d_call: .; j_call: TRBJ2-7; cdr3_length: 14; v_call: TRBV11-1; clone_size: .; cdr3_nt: TGTGCCAGCAGCTTAGCGCGACAGGAGTACGAGCAGTACTTC; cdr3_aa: CASSLARQEYEQYF
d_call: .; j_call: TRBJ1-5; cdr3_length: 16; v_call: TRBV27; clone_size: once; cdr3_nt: TGTGCCAGCAGCACCCGCGGCGGGGACATAAATCAGCCCCAGCATTTT; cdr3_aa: CASSTRGGDINQPQHF
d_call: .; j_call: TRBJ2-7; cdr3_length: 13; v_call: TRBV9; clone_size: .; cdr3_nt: TGTGCCAGCAGCGTAGGGACAGAGAACGAGCAGTACTTC; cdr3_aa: CASSVGTENEQYF
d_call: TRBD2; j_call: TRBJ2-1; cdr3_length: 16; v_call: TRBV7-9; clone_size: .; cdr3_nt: TGTGCCAGCAGCCCCTATGGCGCTAGCGGTCGCAATGAGCAGTTCTTC; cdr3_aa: CASSPYGASGRNEQFF
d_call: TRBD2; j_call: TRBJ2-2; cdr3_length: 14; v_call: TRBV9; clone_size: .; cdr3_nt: TGTGCCCGCAGCGCCGGGGGGGCGGACGGGGAGCTGTTTTTT; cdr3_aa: CARSAGGADGELFF
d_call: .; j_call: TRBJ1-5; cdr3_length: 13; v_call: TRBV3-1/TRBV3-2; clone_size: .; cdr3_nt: TGTGCCAGCAGCCAAGACCTTAATCAGCCCCAGCATTTT; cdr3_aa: CASSQDLNQPQHF
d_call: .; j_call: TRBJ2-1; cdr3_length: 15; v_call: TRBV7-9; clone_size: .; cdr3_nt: TGTGCCAGCAGCTTAGTTGGGGGGCAAGCCAATGAGCAGTTCTTC; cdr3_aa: CASSLVGGQANEQFF
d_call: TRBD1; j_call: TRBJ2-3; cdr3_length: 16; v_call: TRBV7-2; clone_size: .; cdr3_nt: TGTGCCAGCAGCCTTCGACAGGGGCTTCGCACAGATACGCAGTATTTT; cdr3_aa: CASSLRQGLRTDTQYF
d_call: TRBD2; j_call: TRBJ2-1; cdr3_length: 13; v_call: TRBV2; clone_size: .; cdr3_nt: TGTGCCAGCGGCGAGCGGGAGGTCAATGAGCAGTTCTTC; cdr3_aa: CASGEREVNEQFF
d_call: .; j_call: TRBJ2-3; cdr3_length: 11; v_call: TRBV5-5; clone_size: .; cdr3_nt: TGTGCCAGCAGCTTAGGACCTATTGAGTATTTT; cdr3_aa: CASSLGPIEYF
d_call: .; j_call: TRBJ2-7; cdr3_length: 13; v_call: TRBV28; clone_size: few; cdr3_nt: TGTGCCAGCAGTCTCGGGACTTTCTACGAGCAGTACTTC; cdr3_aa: CASSLGTFYEQYF
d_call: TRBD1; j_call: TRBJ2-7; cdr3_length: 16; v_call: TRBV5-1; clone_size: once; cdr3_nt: TGCGCCAGCAGCGGAATACAGGGGAGTAGCTCCTACGAGCAGTACTTC; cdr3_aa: CASSGIQGSSSYEQYF
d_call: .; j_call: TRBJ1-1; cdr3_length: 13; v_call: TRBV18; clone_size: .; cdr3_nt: TGTGCCAGCTCACTCGGGACTGACACTGAAGCTTTCTTT; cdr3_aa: CASSLGTDTEAFF
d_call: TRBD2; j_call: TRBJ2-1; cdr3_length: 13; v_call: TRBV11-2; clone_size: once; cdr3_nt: TGTGCCAGCAGCCCATACGGGGGGGGGATTCAGTTCTTC; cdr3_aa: CASSPYGGGIQFF
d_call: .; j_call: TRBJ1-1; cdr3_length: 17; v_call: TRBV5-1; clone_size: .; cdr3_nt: TGCGCCAGCAGCTTGGTCTTTGGGGCGATAAAGAACACTGAAGCTTTCTTT; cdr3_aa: CASSLVFGAIKNTEAFF
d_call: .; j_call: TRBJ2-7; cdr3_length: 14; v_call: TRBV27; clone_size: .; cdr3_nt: TGTGCCAGCAGACCGCGGGACAGTGCTTACGAGCAGTACTTC; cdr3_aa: CASRPRDSAYEQYF
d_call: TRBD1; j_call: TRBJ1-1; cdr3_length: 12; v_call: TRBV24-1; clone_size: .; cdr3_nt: TGTGCCACCAGTGACCTGACAGGGGAAGCTTTCTTT; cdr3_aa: CATSDLTGEAFF
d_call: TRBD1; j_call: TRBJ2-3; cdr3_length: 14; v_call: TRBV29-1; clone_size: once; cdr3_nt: TGCAGCCTTGGGTGGACAGGGCATTCAGATACGCAGTATTTT; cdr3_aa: CSLGWTGHSDTQYF
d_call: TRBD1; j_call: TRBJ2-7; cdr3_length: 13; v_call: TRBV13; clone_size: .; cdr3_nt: TGTGCCAGCAGTGACAGGGGCCCCTACGAGCAGTACTTC; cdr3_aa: CASSDRGPYEQYF
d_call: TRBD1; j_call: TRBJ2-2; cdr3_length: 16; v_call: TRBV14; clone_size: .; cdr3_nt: TGTGCCAGCAGCCAACGGACAGGGGTGAACACCGGGGAGCTGTTTTTT; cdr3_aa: CASSQRTGVNTGELFF
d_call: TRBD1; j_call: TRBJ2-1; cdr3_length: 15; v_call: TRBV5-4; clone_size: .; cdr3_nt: TGTGCCAGCAGCTCTGACAGGGGGTTATACAATGAGCAGTTCTTC; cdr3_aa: CASSSDRGLYNEQFF
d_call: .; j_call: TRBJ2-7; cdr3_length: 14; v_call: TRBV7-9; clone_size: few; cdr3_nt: TGTGCCAGCAGCTTAGGGGGCAGCCTCTACGAGCAGTACTTC; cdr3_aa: CASSLGGSLYEQYF
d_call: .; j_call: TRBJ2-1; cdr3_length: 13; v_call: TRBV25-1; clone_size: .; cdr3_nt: TGTGCCAGCAGTGAATACATCTGGAATGAGCAGTTCTTC; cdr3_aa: CASSEYIWNEQFF
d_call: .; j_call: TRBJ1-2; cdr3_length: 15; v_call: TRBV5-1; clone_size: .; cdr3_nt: TGCGCCAGCAGCTTGGCCACAGGCAGCTCTATGGGCTACACCTTC; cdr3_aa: CASSLATGSSMGYTF
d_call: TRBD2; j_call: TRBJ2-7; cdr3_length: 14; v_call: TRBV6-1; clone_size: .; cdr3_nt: TGTGCCAGCAGTGAGGTGGGAGGGCCGGACGAGCAGTACTTC; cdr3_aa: CASSEVGGPDEQYF
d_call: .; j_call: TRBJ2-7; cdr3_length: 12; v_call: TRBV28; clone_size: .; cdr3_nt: TGTGCCAGCAGTCTCAATTACTACGAGCAGTACTTC; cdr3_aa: CASSLNYYEQYF
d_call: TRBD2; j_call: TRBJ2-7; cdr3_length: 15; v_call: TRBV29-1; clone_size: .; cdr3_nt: TGCAGCGTTGAAGGACTAGCGGGGACGCATGTGGAGCAGTACTTC; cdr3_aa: CSVEGLAGTHVEQYF
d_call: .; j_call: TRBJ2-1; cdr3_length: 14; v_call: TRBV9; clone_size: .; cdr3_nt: TGTGCCAGCAGCGAGGGCAACAGGAACAATGAGCAGTTCTTC; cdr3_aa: CASSEGNRNNEQFF
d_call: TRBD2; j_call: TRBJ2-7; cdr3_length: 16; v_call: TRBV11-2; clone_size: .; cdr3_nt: TGTGCCAGCAGCTTTCTTGGACTAGCGGGAGTTGGTGAGCAGTACTTC; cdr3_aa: CASSFLGLAGVGEQYF
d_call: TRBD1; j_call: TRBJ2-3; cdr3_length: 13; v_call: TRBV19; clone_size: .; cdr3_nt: TGTGCCAGTAAGACGGGACAGTCAGATACGCAGTATTTT; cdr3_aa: CASKTGQSDTQYF
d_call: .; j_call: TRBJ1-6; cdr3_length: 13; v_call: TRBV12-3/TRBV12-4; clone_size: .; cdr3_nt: TGTGCCAGCAGTTTGAATAGGAACTCACCCCTCCACTTT; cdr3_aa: CASSLNRNSPLHF